The 3 T cell receptor beta chains listed next were all sequenced from one sample in a study of read filtering for tumor transcriptome and immune sequencing. The library was built from roughly 400 ng RNA with molecular barcoded adaptors for alpha/delta and beta/gamma chains. TCRdb analysed the reads with MiXCR anew, one entry per CDR3 protein. The sample lists some 130,000 distinct CDR3 sequences, approximately 13% occurring once. Sequencing was carried out using a population of CD138-negative cells sorted from bone marrow. The origin of the receptors is a donor at least 40 years old with multiple myeloma.

This clonotype occurred many times. The chain carries TRBV4-3 and TRBJ2-1; D remains ambiguous. The V end lost 0 bases, the J end lost 2 bases, and 8 bases lay between the germline ends. Per the germline V gene, CDR1 is LGHNA and CDR2 is YSLEER. The length of the CDR3 is 15 residues. The CDR3 here is CASSQDSGTYNEQFF. The CDR3 DNA reads as TGCGCCAGCAGCCAAGATTCCGGAACCTACAATGAGCAGTTCTTC.

This clonotype came up many times. The chain carries TRBV18 and TRBJ1-5; no reliable D call. This CDR3 has 13 residues. Trimming took 6 bases from V and 8 from J, leaving 14 bases between them. Germline V gives CDR1 KGHSH, CDR2 LQKENI. The CDR3 DNA reads as TGTGCCAGCTCGGTTCAGCTCGAGGAGCCCCAGCATTTT. Protein product: CASSVQLEEPQHF.

This clonotype was found many times. The rearrangement joins TRBV6-6 to TRBJ2-3, with D perhaps TRBD2 (6 bases). V was clipped by 6 bases and J by 2 bases, with 15 bases between them. The CDR3 contains 15 residues. Per germline, CDR1 MNHNY and CDR2 SVGAGI (reference sequence). In nucleotides, the CDR3 is TGTGCCAGCAGAGGGGACTCGTCCCCCACAGATACGCAGTATTTT. Protein product: CASRGDSSPTDTQYF.